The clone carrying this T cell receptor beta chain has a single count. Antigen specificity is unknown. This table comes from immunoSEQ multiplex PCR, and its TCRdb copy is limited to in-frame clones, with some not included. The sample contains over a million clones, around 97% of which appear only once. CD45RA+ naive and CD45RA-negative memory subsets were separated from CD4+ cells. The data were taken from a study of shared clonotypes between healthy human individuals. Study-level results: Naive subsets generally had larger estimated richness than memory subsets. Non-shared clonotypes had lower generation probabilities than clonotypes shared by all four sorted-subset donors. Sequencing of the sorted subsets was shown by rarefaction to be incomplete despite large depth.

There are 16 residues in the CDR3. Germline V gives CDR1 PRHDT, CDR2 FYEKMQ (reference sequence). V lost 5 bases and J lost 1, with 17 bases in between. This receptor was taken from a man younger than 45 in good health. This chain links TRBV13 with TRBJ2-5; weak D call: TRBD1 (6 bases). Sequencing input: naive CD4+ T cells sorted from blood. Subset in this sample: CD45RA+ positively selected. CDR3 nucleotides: TGTGCCAGCAGCGATACTGACTCGGACAGCCAAGAGACCCAGTACTTC. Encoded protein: CASSDTDSDSQETQYF.